This TCR beta chain comes out of a study of T cell responses to AZD1222 COVID-19 vaccine. Study outcomes and limitations: Clonal diversity was possibly underestimated; the donors were predominantly white British and more often female. There were vaccine-associated CD4 TCRs across spike, dominant at 160-218 and 743-854. An increase in Spike-specific TCR breadth and depth was observed after two AZD1222 doses.

Germline CDR1 SGHRS, CDR2 YFSETQ. CDR3 size: 17 residues. Trimming took 0 bases from V and 2 from J, leaving 14 bases between them. Some clones are missing from TCRdb's copy, which holds only in-frame ones; the method was immunoSEQ multiplex PCR. The sample carries 70,000 to 90,000 clones, roughly 84% recorded once. This clone was detected only once. Its antigen is as yet unknown. The genes are TRBV5-1 and TRBJ2-2; D perhaps matches TRBD2 (7 bases). The sequence was collected from an adult who received the AZD1222 COVID-19 vaccine. This sample comprised peripheral blood, obtained 28 days after the second AZD1222 dose. In DNA form, the CDR3 reads TGCGCCAGCAGCTTGGCCAAGGCGGGGGCTAACACCGGGGAGCTGTTTTTT. Residues: CASSLAKAGANTGELFF.